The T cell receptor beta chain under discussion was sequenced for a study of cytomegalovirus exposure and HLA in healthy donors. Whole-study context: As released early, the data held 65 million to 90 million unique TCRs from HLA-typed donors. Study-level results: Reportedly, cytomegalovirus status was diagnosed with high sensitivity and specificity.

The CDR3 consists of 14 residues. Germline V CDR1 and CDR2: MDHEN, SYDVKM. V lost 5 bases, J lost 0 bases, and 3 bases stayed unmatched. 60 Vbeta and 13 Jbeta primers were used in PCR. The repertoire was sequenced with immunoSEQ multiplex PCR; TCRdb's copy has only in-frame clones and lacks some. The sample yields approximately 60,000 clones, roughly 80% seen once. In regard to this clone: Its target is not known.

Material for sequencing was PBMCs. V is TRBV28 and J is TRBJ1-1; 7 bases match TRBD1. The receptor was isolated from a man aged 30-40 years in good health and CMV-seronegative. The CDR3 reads CASSQTGLNTEAFF. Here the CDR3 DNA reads TGTGCCAGCAGTCAGACAGGGCTGAACACTGAAGCTTTCTTT.